This T cell receptor (beta chain) was sequenced during a study of early T cells in non-severe SARS-CoV-2 infection. Whole-study context: Bulk RNA taken from unsorted whole blood was sequenced, leaving chains unpaired.

This clonotype was seen only a few times. The germline CDR1 and CDR2 sequences are LGHDT and YNNKEL (reference sequence). V lost 1 base to trimming and J lost 3 bases, with 10 bases between them. The CDR3 contains 14 residues. Unique molecular identifier tags were affixed to discrete cDNA molecules. MiXCR was run by TCRdb on the 5' RACE reads, yielding one entry per CDR3 protein. The top ten hold 5.5% of the sample, which has approximately 84,000 distinct CDR3 sequences, under 15% seen once. The clonotype comes from an adult who was a healthcare worker with PCR-confirmed SARS-CoV-2 infection or an uninfected control (not recorded which). V usage is TRBV3-1 and J usage is TRBJ2-7; D not certain. Sequenced: whole blood. In nucleotides, the CDR3 is TGTGCCAGCAGCCAAGGAGTTATGGTCTACGAGCAGTACTTC. Translated: CASSQGVMVYEQYF.